This T cell receptor beta chain was captured in a study of tumour-infiltrating T cells in Burkitt lymphoma. Study-wide background: This cohort included all epidemiological subtypes of Burkitt lymphoma. Repertoire clonality predicted overall and progression-free survival.

The V gene's germline CDR1 is SEHNR and CDR2 FQNEAQ (reference sequence). The CDR3 sequence is 12 residues long. Trimming took off 3 bases at V and 8 bases at J, with 7 bases between the two ends. Assay used: immunoSEQ multiplex PCR; TCRdb lists only in-frame clones, some missing. The table lists about 800 clones, around three quarters of them singletons. The TCR originated in a human donor with Burkitt lymphoma. This chain uses TRBV7-9 with TRBJ2-2; D unclear. The specimen sequenced was tumor tissue. This chain's CDR3 is CASSFGPGELFF. CDR3 DNA sequence: TGTGCCAGCAGCTTCGGCCCAGGGGAGCTGTTTTTT.